This TCR beta chain was documented in a study of T cell repertoires in cytomegalovirus infection. Background on the study: Indications of both CMV infection and matching HLA type were provided by public TCR beta signatures.

CDR3 length equals 15 residues. Germline V gives CDR1 SEHNR, CDR2 FQNEAQ (reference sequence). V lost 2 bases to trimming and J lost 3 bases; unmatched junction nucleotides: 4. A note on this clonotype: Its antigen remains unidentified.

Study-wide points: CMV-specific TCR beta clonotypes restricted by HLA-C were the ones dominating the ex vivo response.

Each CDR3 protein is one row after TCRdb ran MiXCR on the reads. The sample shows around 250,000 distinct CDR3 sequences, more than 15% of them seen only once. The genes are TRBV7-9 and TRBJ1-5, with 7 bases matching TRBD1. The source is a human donor in good health (CMV status not recorded). Some clones in this sample may be carry-over from other donors' samples. Sequencing input: CD8+ T cells from PBMCs. In nucleotides, the CDR3 is TGTGCCAGCAGCTTAACGGGACAGAACAATCAGCCCCAGCATTTT. This codes for CASSLTGQNNQPQHF. Looking up the rest from reference TRBV7-9 and TRBJ1-5 gives the full variable domain: DTGVSQNPRHKITKRGQNVTFRCDPISEHNRLYWYRQTLGQGPEFLTYFQNEAQLEKSRLLSDRFSAERPKGSFSTLEIQRTEQGDSAMYLCASSLTGQNNQPQHFGDGTRLSIL.